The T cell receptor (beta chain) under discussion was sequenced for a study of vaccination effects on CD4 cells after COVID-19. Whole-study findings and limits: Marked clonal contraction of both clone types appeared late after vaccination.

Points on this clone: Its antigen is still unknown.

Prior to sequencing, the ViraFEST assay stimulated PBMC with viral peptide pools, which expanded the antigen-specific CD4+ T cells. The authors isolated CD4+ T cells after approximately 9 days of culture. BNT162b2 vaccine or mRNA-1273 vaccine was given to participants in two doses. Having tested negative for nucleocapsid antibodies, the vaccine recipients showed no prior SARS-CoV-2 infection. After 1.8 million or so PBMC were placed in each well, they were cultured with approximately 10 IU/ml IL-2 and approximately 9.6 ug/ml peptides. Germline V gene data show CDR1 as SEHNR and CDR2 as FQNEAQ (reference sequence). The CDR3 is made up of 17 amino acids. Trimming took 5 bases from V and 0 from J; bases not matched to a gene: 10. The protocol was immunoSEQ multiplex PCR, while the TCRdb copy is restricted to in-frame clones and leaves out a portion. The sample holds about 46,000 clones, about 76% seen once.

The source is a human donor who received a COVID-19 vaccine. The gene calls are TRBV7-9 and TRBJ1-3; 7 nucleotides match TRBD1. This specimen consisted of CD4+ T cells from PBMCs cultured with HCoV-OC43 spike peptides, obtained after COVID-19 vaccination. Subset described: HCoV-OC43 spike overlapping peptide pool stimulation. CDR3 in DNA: TGTGCCAGCAGCGCTCGGACAGGTCCGAACTCTGGAAACACCATATATTTT. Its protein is CASSARTGPNSGNTIYF. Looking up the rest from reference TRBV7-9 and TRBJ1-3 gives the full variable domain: DTGVSQNPRHKITKRGQNVTFRCDPISEHNRLYWYRQTLGQGPEFLTYFQNEAQLEKSRLLSDRFSAERPKGSFSTLEIQRTEQGDSAMYLCASSARTGPNSGNTIYFGEGSWLTVV.